One and the same sample provided the 12 T cell receptor beta chains below, sequenced in a study of molecular identifiers for immune sequencing clone quantification. TCRdb ran MiXCR on the PCR reads and lists one entry per CDR3 protein. The top ten clones hold 0.7% to 0.9% of a sample with 490,000 or so distinct CDR3 sequences, about 25% of them seen once. Sequencing was done on a sample of naive CD8+ T cells from blood, with Jurkat cell RNA spiked in. Subset given: FACS-sorted CD8+CD4-CCR7+CD45RA+ naive T cells. Receptor source: a human donor in good health. Some libraries in this study had Jurkat cell RNA spiked in.

Notes on this clonotype: This clone may be a read error of a much larger clone one base away. The rearrangement links TRBV13 to TRBJ1-4, with D perhaps TRBD1 (5 bases). Germline CDR1 is PRHDT and CDR2 is FYEKMQ (reference sequence). CDR3 length: 13 amino acids. The CDR3 coding sequence is TGTGCCAACAGCTGGGGGACTAATGAAAAACTGTTTTTT. This translates into CANSWGTNEKLFF.

This clonotype has a count of ten or more. This rearrangement joins TRBV7-9 to TRBJ1-3; D possibly corresponds to TRBD1 (5 bases). The germline V gene encodes CDR1 SEHNR and CDR2 FQNEAQ (reference sequence). CDR3 length: 17 amino acids. V shed 3 bases and J shed 0 bases, with 15 bases lying between them. The CDR3 here is CASSLGSWGFSGNTIYF. The CDR3 DNA reads as TGTGCCAGCAGCTTGGGGTCCTGGGGCTTCTCTGGAAACACCATATATTTT.

On this clonotype: Relative to the germline gene, one junction end is altered; a read error may explain this. CDR3 sequence: CASSLELAGANSYEQYF. The CDR3 DNA sequence: TGCGCCAGCAGCTTAGAGCTAGCGGGCGCTAATTCCTACGAGCAGTACTTC. The chain couples TRBV7-2 to TRBJ2-7; TRBD2 matches at 8 bases. The CDR3 contains 17 residues. Germline assignment: CDR1 SGHTA and CDR2 FQGNSA.

Notes on this clonotype: With a much larger clone just one base away, this may be a read error. The chain links TRBV12-3 or TRBV12-4 to TRBJ2-3; 9 nucleotides line up with TRBD2. V gave up 2 bases and J gave up 7 bases; unmatched junction bases: 7. The length of the CDR3 is 15 residues. The CDR3: CASSLSLAGTNTQYF. The CDR3 nucleotides are TGTGCCAGCAGTTTATCCCTAGCGGGAACAAATACGCAGTATTTT.

This clonotype was recorded a few times. The chain is built from TRBV7-8 and TRBJ2-7; no firm D call. The CDR3 covers 16 residues. Per germline, CDR1 SGHVS and CDR2 FQNEAQ. The V end was cut by 1 base, the J end by 2 bases, with 15 bases between. The CDR3 region is CASSLVVSVRTYEQYF. The CDR3 DNA follows: TGTGCCAGCAGCTTAGTTGTGAGTGTGAGGACCTACGAGCAGTACTTC.

This clonotype was seen repeatedly, ten times or more. This sequence joins TRBV6-5 and TRBJ2-7; D might be TRBD2 (5 bases). Trimming left V 7 bases short and J 4 bases short, with 14 bases between. The germline V gene encodes CDR1 MNHEY and CDR2 SVGAGI. This CDR3 spans 13 amino acids. CDR3 in amino acids: CASKGEELYEQYF. CDR3 nucleotides: TGTGCCAGCAAGGGAGAGGAGTTGTACGAGCAGTACTTC.

The chain carries TRBV9 and TRBJ1-5; a weak D match, TRBD1 (5 bases). The CDR3 contains 15 residues. Trimming took off 0 bases at V and 0 bases at J, with 7 bases between the two ends. Germline V gene sequence: CDR1 SGDLS, CDR2 YYNGEE. The CDR3 sequence is CASSVGGDSNQPQHF. The DNA for the CDR3 is TGTGCCAGCAGCGTAGGAGGGGATAGCAATCAGCCCCAGCATTTT.

A word on this clonotype: A much larger clone is a single base away; this may be a read error. This chain joins TRBV20-1 and TRBJ2-3; D remains unclear. The CDR3 is made up of 17 amino acids. Germline loops: CDR1 DFQATT, CDR2 SNEGSKA (reference sequence). CDR3 region: CSVRDVSNPRGTDTQYF. For the CDR3, the DNA is TGCAGTGTTAGAGATGTATCAAATCCCCGGGGCACAGATACGCAGTATTTT.

This chain joins TRBV15 and TRBJ1-1; no clear D gene. The length of the CDR3 is 15 residues. CDR1 and CDR2 from the germline V gene are LNHNV and YYDKDF (reference sequence). Trimming shortened V by 1 base and J by 0 bases, and 9 bases separated the two germline ends. The DNA for the CDR3 is TGTGCCACCAGCAGAGCTGGGGTCATGAACACTGAAGCTTTCTTT. It codes for CATSRAGVMNTEAFF.

The V and J genes are TRBV20-1 and TRBJ1-5; D is unclear. V lost 0 bases, J lost 0 bases, and 9 bases lay in between. Germline values: CDR1 DFQATT, CDR2 SNEGSKA (reference sequence). This CDR3 region has 15 residues. The CDR3 loop reads CSARDLTASNQPQHF. The CDR3 DNA reads as TGCAGTGCTAGAGACCTAACAGCTAGCAATCAGCCCCAGCATTTT.

This clonotype was seen a handful of times. The chain has TRBV9 and TRBJ2-4; D gene ambiguous. The CDR3 runs to 13 residues. CDR1 SGDLS and CDR2 YYNGEE come from the germline V gene. V was clipped by 0 bases and J by 13 bases, with 14 bases between them. Written as DNA, the CDR3 is TGTGCCAGCAGCGTAGCAAGCGACGCCCCACAGTACTTC. It yields the protein CASSVASDAPQYF.

This clonotype came up many times. J is TRBJ2-3 and V is TRBV6-6, with unresolved D. The germline CDR1 and CDR2 sequences are MNHNY and SVGAGI (reference sequence). V was trimmed by 0 bases and J by 1 base, leaving 17 bases between them. The CDR3 is 18 residues long. Here the CDR3 reads CASSYSPARVVGTDTQYF. CDR3 DNA: TGTGCCAGCAGTTACTCCCCCGCCCGGGTTGTGGGCACAGATACGCAGTATTTT.